This entry lists 15 T cell receptor beta chains sequenced from one sample in a study of CD8 T cells in ankylosing spondylitis. Points from the study as a whole: What seemed typical of ankylosing spondylitis blood was a TCR beta motif built from about eight highly homologous variants.

TCRdb reprocessed the 5' RACE reads with MiXCR, giving one entry per CDR3 protein. In the table there are about 800,000 distinct CDR3 sequences, over 9.5% of which are singletons. No cognate antigen is known for these TCRs. Sequenced sample: blood, either unsorted or a sorted T cell fraction (not recorded which). Receptors were obtained from a male donor with ankylosing spondylitis.

The sample holds a few counts of this clonotype. This chain connects TRBV6-5 to TRBJ2-1; 9 bases agree with TRBD2. The CDR3 loop spans 16 amino acids. V lost 0 bases to trimming and J lost 8 bases; unmatched junction nucleotides: 8. From germline, CDR1 is MNHEY and CDR2 SVGAGI. The CDR3 nucleotides read TGTGCCAGCAGTTACTCGATTCTAGCGGGGTTCGATGAGCAGTTCTTC. Its translation: CASSYSILAGFDEQFF.

This chain connects TRBV6-2 or TRBV6-3 to TRBJ1-1; D is ambiguous. CDR3 length: 13 residues. The ends were cut back, 7 bases at V and 1 base at J, with 10 bases in the middle. The germline CDR1 and CDR2 sequences are MNHEY and SVGEGT. CDR3 coding DNA: TGTGCCAGCACGACCCAGGCGAACACTGAAGCTTTCTTT. It codes for CASTTQANTEAFF.

V usage is TRBV5-1 and J usage is TRBJ2-1, with 7 bases that match TRBD2. The CDR3 is made up of 14 amino acids. V trimming: 4 bases; J trimming: 6 bases; junction bases outside the gene matches: 7. The germline gives CDR1 SGHRS, CDR2 YFSETQ. CDR3 DNA sequence: TGCGCCAGCAGCGCGGGAGACAGAGGCAATGAGCAGTTCTTC. The encoded protein is CASSAGDRGNEQFF.

The gene calls are TRBV27 and TRBJ2-5; the D is unclear. Trimming removed 6 bases at V and 9 bases at J, with 17 bases between. CDR1 is MNHEY and CDR2 is SMNVEV in the germline V gene (reference sequence). This CDR3 has 13 amino acids. CDR3 DNA: TGTGCCAGCAGCCCGAATCTGAGACGAGCCCAGTACTTC. Translation: CASSPNLRRAQYF.

V usage is TRBV5-1 and J usage is TRBJ1-1, with D uncertain. The CDR3 runs to 14 residues. Per germline, CDR1 SGHRS and CDR2 YFSETQ. Deletions cut 0 bases from V and 4 bases from J, with 10 bases between. The CDR3 spells CASSLAVAGTEAFF. CDR3 nucleotides: TGCGCCAGCAGCTTGGCGGTGGCAGGCACTGAAGCTTTCTTT.

This clonotype was observed a few times. V is TRBV24-1 and J is TRBJ2-5; TRBD2 aligns across 9 bases. V dropped 4 bases and J dropped 5; count of bases not matched to a gene: 7. Germline CDR1 reads KGHDR; CDR2 reads SFDVKD. The CDR3 extends over 15 amino acids. Here the CDR3 DNA reads TGTGCCACCAGTGACCGGCGGGAGGGTACCGAGACCCAGTACTTC. Residues: CATSDRREGTETQYF.

The sample holds a few counts of this clonotype. The chain couples TRBV7-9 to TRBJ1-6; 8 nucleotides agree with TRBD1. Per the germline V gene, CDR1 is SEHNR and CDR2 is FQNEAQ (reference sequence). J was trimmed by 6 bases and V by 1 base; bases with no gene match: 2. The CDR3 length is 15 residues. CDR3 in amino acids: CASSLETGANSPLHF. In DNA form, the CDR3 reads TGTGCCAGCAGCTTAGAGACAGGGGCTAATTCACCCCTCCACTTT. The variable domain in full, completed from reference TRBV7-9 and TRBJ1-6, reads DTGVSQNPRHKITKRGQNVTFRCDPISEHNRLYWYRQTLGQGPEFLTYFQNEAQLEKSRLLSDRFSAERPKGSFSTLEIQRTEQGDSAMYLCASSLETGANSPLHFGNGTRLTVT.

This clonotype occurred many times. The V and J genes are TRBV20-1 and TRBJ1-4, with D unclear. This CDR3 has 13 residues. Germline loops: CDR1 DFQATT, CDR2 SNEGSKA (reference sequence). V dropped 6 bases and J dropped 5 bases, with 13 bases sitting between them. Here the CDR3 DNA reads TGCAGTGCCTTGGACCCCCGGAATGAAAAACTGTTTTTT. Translating gives CSALDPRNEKLFF.

This clonotype was observed a handful of times. The CDR3 bases are TGCAGTGCTAGAGATGTAGCGGACTACGAGCAGTACTTC. Translating gives CSARDVADYEQYF. This chain uses TRBV20-1 with TRBJ2-7; the D gene is possibly TRBD2 (6 bases). This CDR3 region has 13 residues. The germline gives CDR1 DFQATT, CDR2 SNEGSKA (reference sequence). Trimming stripped 0 bases from V and 3 bases from J, with 9 bases between.

This clonotype was detected a few times. This chain uses TRBV5-1 with TRBJ2-3; the match to TRBD1 covers 9 bases. The CDR3 covers 15 residues. Germline V gene lookup returns CDR1 SGHRS and CDR2 YFSETQ. V dropped 4 bases and J dropped 5; count of bases not matched to a gene: 8. CDR3 amino acids: CASSPLGQGLDTQYF. The CDR3 DNA reads TGCGCCAGCAGCCCCCTTGGACAGGGGTTAGATACGCAGTATTTT.

The rearrangement uses TRBV10-3 and TRBJ2-2, with 9 bases that match TRBD1. The V and J ends lost 2 bases and 3 bases, in that order; junction bases with no gene match: 1. Germline CDR1 and CDR2: ENHRY and SYGVKD. This CDR3 is built from 15 residues. Written as DNA, the CDR3 is TGTGCCATCAGTGAGGGACAGGGGTACACCGGGGAGCTGTTTTTT. Its translation is CAISEGQGYTGELFF.

The chain uses TRBV20-1 and TRBJ2-7; TRBD2 agrees at 13 bases. CDR1 DFQATT and CDR2 SNEGSKA come from the germline V gene (reference sequence). The CDR3 consists of 15 residues. Unmatched junction bases numbered 5, after V lost 1 base and J lost 5 bases. The chain's CDR3 is CSARVQGLAGNEQYF. DNA for the CDR3: TGCAGTGCTAGAGTTCAGGGACTAGCGGGAAACGAGCAGTACTTC.

In its sample, this clonotype was seen many times. The rearrangement joins TRBV20-1 to TRBJ2-3; D possibly corresponds to TRBD2 (7 bases). Germline CDR1 and CDR2: DFQATT and SNEGSKA (reference sequence). Trimming stripped 6 bases from V and 4 bases from J, with 14 bases between. This CDR3 has 13 residues. This chain's CDR3 is CSAWDGGPDTQYF. As DNA, the CDR3 is TGCAGTGCCTGGGACGGGGGGCCAGATACGCAGTATTTT.

This clonotype was recorded many times. This rearrangement joins TRBV29-1 to TRBJ2-1; 9 bases align to TRBD2. This CDR3 has 15 amino acids. The J segment lost 4 bases and the V segment lost 0 bases, leaving 4 bases of the junction unmatched. The V gene's germline CDR1 is SQVTM and CDR2 ANQGSEA. In DNA form, the CDR3 reads TGCAGCGTTGAAGATAGCGGGGGTAGTTACAATGAGCAGTTCTTC. This encodes CSVEDSGGSYNEQFF.

This clonotype was seen only a few times. The chain recombines TRBV28 with TRBJ1-2; 9 nucleotides match TRBD1. Germline trimming cut 7 bases from V and 0 bases from J; bases unmatched to any gene: 3. The CDR3 runs to 14 residues. CDR1 and CDR2 (germline): MDHEN, SYDVKM. CDR3 coding DNA: TGTGCCAGCACAACAGGGGGCTCTAACTATGGCTACACCTTC. Encoded protein: CASTTGGSNYGYTF.